This T cell receptor beta chain was profiled in a study of neoadjuvant anti-PD-1 for oral cavity cancer (dated by TCRdb to about 2021). Study-wide context: Three to four biweekly doses of nivolumab at 3 mg/kg were mostly administered to patients before curative-intent surgical resection. Patients who did not progress were given a fourth nivolumab dose at about day 43 and had definitive surgical resection on days 50-56. Responders were defined as patients with complete response, partial response or stable disease by RECIST 1.1; non-responders were defined as patients with progression. The parent correlative cohort had about a dozen patients and a response rate of 30% to 35%. Overall study outcomes, separate from this receptor: A higher pretreatment blood Treg/Th17 ratio correlated with both higher pretreatment blood TCRbeta clonality and lower post-treatment tumor TCRbeta clonality. Greater tumor shrinkage correlated with larger post-treatment sizes of preexisting intratumoral clones, which suggests that expansion of preexisting clones contributed to response. TCR analyses included only a few patients per response group, and the authors called for larger cohorts for validation.

This clone was recorded a few times. Which antigen it targets is not known. Per-base quality was not reported, and no clone a single base away is much larger than it. For survey sequencing, tumor libraries mostly used 4 to 6 ug of input genomic DNA, with two replicates for each sample. The immunoSEQ hsTCRbeta kit was used to prepare TCRbeta libraries according to the manufacturer's instructions. An Illumina NovaSeq 6000 S4 flow cell was used to sequence the final libraries, which had first been combined to 3 nM. The source study handled its data this way. Raw data preprocessing and quality control were performed with the immunoSEQ Analyzer. The analysis was limited to productive rearrangements, and each clonotype was defined by a unique CDR3 amino acid sequence. Repertoire clonality was estimated as the Gini-Simpson index, which was computed with the R package tcR. Student's t test was used to compare Gini indices, while Pearson correlation assessed associations with tumor size change. TCRdb carries this immuneACCESS record with in-frame sequences only. Its versions omit some clonotypes, under half of them owing to an unresolved V gene in the studies checked, with the rest unexplained. The V and J calls and the clone size are those of that table, but D and trimming were determined from the DNA. The sample records 7,000 or so clones, 48% of which are singletons. The ten largest clones take up 11% of the sample.

V and J are trimmed by 5 bases and 8 bases, and the gene matches miss 16 bases of the junction. From the cysteine up to the phenylalanine, the CDR3 has a length of 16 residues. The CDR3 DNA has 48 bases and is translated from base 1. From a lookup of the germline V gene (reference sequence), CDR1 and CDR2 are SEHNR and FQNEAQ. Per the publication, the time point label means: before neoadjuvant nivolumab. The patients had newly diagnosed stage II-IVA oral cavity squamous cell carcinoma and had not received any prior systemic or radiation treatment. The cohort consisted of patients with HPV-negative, locally advanced oral cavity squamous cell carcinoma. The samples were drawn from a longitudinal correlative study tied to a single-arm phase II trial testing neoadjuvant nivolumab in oral cavity squamous cell carcinoma. Subject-matched pre- and post-treatment PBMCs and tumors from three responders and three non-responders were subjected to genomic DNA-based TCRbeta sequencing. The Maxwell RSC DNA from Tissue kit was used to isolate genomic DNA from tumor tissue.

This clonotype was sampled from a person between 35 and 79 years old with oral cavity squamous cell carcinoma. The chain is encoded by TRBV7-9 joined to TRBJ1-2, with TRBD1 identical over 8 junction bases. The sample consisted of tumor tissue, taken before nivolumab (anti-PD-1) treatment. Read as DNA, the sequence is TGTGCCAGCAGCCCGAGCCGAGGGACAGGCGAAGGAGGCTACACCTTC. Translated, this is CASSPSRGTGEGGYTF. Outside the CDR3, residues come from the reference TRBV7-9 and TRBJ1-2 proteins, so the full variable domain is: DTGVSQNPRHKITKRGQNVTFRCDPISEHNRLYWYRQTLGQGPEFLTYFQNEAQLEKSRLLSDRFSAERPKGSFSTLEIQRTEQGDSAMYLCASSPSRGTGEGGYTFGSGTRLTVV.